The present T cell receptor beta chain was sequenced within a study of post-analysis software for immune sequencing data (dated by TCRdb to between 2014 and 2017). Regarding the complete study: Relapsing-remitting, secondary progressive and progressive-relapsing multiple sclerosis were recorded as disease courses, and subtype annotation was lacking for some patients. The patient repertoires were set against around eleven previously published healthy control repertoires from donors whose ages ranged from roughly 6 to 25 years. A subset of samples was prepared in parallel using single-end sample barcoding, then pooled and co-amplified after Illumina adapter ligation.

The CDR3, from cysteine to phenylalanine, totals 18 residues. Just CDR3 DNA is preserved here, 54 bases in frame from base 1. The germline V gene gives CDR1 as SGHRS and CDR2 as YFSETQ. Clipping removes 6 bases from V and 0 bases from J, with 10 as the unmatched junction base count. This clonotype was found a few times. There is no known antigen for this receptor. No base-level quality is on record; no much larger clone is a single base apart. The library was built by means of PCR. Sequencing relied on an Illumina HiSeq 2500. To reduce PCR and sequencing biases, unique molecular identifiers were incorporated into the TCR beta cDNA libraries. Every 1 to 10 million input T cells yielded around 500,000 cDNA molecules, meaning each molecule approximated one T cell. The patient libraries were prepared and sequenced with the same protocol used for the earlier healthy control dataset. Samples belonging to the same batch were prepared together, multiplexed and sequenced on a shared HiSeq lane. From the authors' description of their analysis: Raw barcoded reads were processed with MIGEC, and single-read molecular identifier groups were discarded before consensus assembly and CDR3 extraction. VDJtools was used for post-analysis of the clonotype tables, with diversity normalized by down-sampling every dataset to the smallest sample size. In repertoire overlap clustering, CDR3 amino acid sequences, but not nucleotide sequences, were matched to correct batch-related cross-sample contamination. Starting from the raw public reads, TCRdb applied fastp trimming at Q25, assembled clones with MiXCR and retained in-frame beta chains. A single entry per CDR3 protein holds the most common genes and DNA from its merged rows. These V and J calls rely on TCRdb rather than the paper's analysis. The sample records about 560,000 distinct CDR3 sequences, about 40% of which are singletons. The ten largest clones represent under 2% of the sample.

To demonstrate the VDJtools post-analysis software, TCR beta repertoires were profiled from the peripheral blood of about 14 young patients with multiple sclerosis. Multiple sclerosis patients were children and adolescents aged roughly 6 to 17 years. Overall study results and their limits: Direct clustering with F measure revealed strong co-clustering of samples prepared in the same batch, which led to a batch-effect correction. Normalized Chao1 diversity was significantly lower in multiple sclerosis patients than controls, suggesting substantial peripheral T-cell clonal expansion. A few TRBV segments, including TRBV5-6, TRBV5-1 and TRBV20-1, were significantly more frequent in patients than controls. The multiple sclerosis patient group was slightly younger than the control group.

This TCR derives from a girl between 5 and 17 years old with multiple sclerosis. The chain uses TRBV5-1 and TRBJ2-1; TRBD2 agrees with 12 junctional bases. The specimen sequenced was blood. The nucleotides read TGCGCCAGCACCACGGGAGGACTAGCGGGACCCTCCTACAATGAGCAGTTCTTC. Its amino acids are CASTTGGLAGPSYNEQFF.